These T cell receptor beta chains were read from a single sample in a study of cytomegalovirus exposure and HLA in healthy donors. Repertoires were generated with immunoSEQ multiplex PCR, while TCRdb's copy carries only in-frame clones and drops some. The repertoire holds about 160,000 clones, 85% seen once, with less than 2.5% in the top ten. The sequencing sample was made of PBMCs. Receptor source: a man in his late teens or twenties in good health and CMV-seropositive. Both conserved end residues are part of each CDR3. The D gene is left open where the match is weak. Clone size appears in some rows only: once, few, many, or a class for an expanded clone.

j_call v_call clone_size d_call cdr3_nt cdr3_aa
TRBJ1-1 TRBV19 once NA TGTGCCAGTAGTATTGGCAGCACTGAAGCTTTCTTT CASSIGSTEAFF
TRBJ2-3 TRBV6-1 NA TRBD2 TGTGCCAGCAGTACTGCGGGGGGAACAGATACGCAGTATTTT CASSTAGGTDTQYF
TRBJ2-3 TRBV5-1 NA TRBD2 TGCGCCAGCAGCTCCGGGACTAGCGGGACAGATACGCAGTATTTT CASSSGTSGTDTQYF
TRBJ1-5 TRBV25-1 once NA TGTGCCAGCCCTAATAATCAGCCCCAGCATTTT CASPNNQPQHF
TRBJ2-7 TRBV23-1 few NA TGCGCCAGCAGTCAAAACACCTACGAGCAGTACTTC CASSQNTYEQYF
TRBJ1-6 TRBV30 NA NA TGTGCCTGGAGTATTAGCTCCTATAATTCACCCCTCCACTTT CAWSISSYNSPLHF
TRBJ1-1 TRBV19 NA TRBD1 TGTGCCAGTAGTAGGACAGGGGTGAACACTGAAGCTTTCTTT CASSRTGVNTEAFF
TRBJ2-3 TRBV7-9 NA NA TGTTCCAGCAGCCCAGAGACCGGGACTGCCGGAGGCGGCACAGATACGCAGTATTTT CSSSPETGTAGGGTDTQYF
TRBJ2-1 TRBV7-8 NA TRBD2 TGTGCCAGCAGCTTAGGGGTAGCGGGGGTAGGGAATGAGCAGTTCTTC CASSLGVAGVGNEQFF
TRBJ2-4 TRBV7-2 NA NA TGTGCCAGCACCCCCCCAGCCAAAAACAGTCAGTACTTC CASTPPAKNSQYF
TRBJ2-1 TRBV4-3 NA NA TGCGCCAGCAGCCAAGACCCCACAATTACAGGGGGGGATGAGCAGTTCTTC CASSQDPTITGGDEQFF
TRBJ1-1 TRBV7-8 NA NA TGTGCCAGCAGCTCTGTTGTGGGGGGTATATCGGGCACTGAAGCTTTCTTT CASSSVVGGISGTEAFF
TRBJ2-7 TRBV5-1 NA NA TGCGCCAGCAGCTTGTCAGGGGAACACGAGCAGTACTTC CASSLSGEHEQYF
TRBJ2-1 TRBV12-5 NA TRBD2 TGTGCTAGTGGTTCAATAGGGACTAGCGGTAACAATGAGCAGTTCTTC CASGSIGTSGNNEQFF
TRBJ2-7 TRBV4-1 NA TRBD2 TGCGCCAGCAGCCAAGGGGGCGGGGGAAAGGGTTACCCATACGAGCAGTACTTC CASSQGGGGKGYPYEQYF
TRBJ2-3 TRBV5-4 NA NA TGTGCCAGCAGCTTGAGCGGATGGAACACAGATACGCAGTATTTT CASSLSGWNTDTQYF
TRBJ2-6 TRBV6-4 NA NA TGTGCCAGCAGTGACTCTGGGGCCAACGGCCTGACTTTC CASSDSGANGLTF
TRBJ1-1 TRBV5-6 once NA TGTGCCAGCAGCTTGCTAGACGAGAGTTTTAACACTGAAGCTTTCTTT CASSLLDESFNTEAFF
TRBJ2-1 TRBV11-2 NA TRBD2 TGTGCCAGCAGGATCGCGGGACTAGCCTACAATGAGCAGTTCTTC CASRIAGLAYNEQFF
TRBJ2-2 TRBV4-3 NA NA TGCGCCAGCAGCCAAGAGAGGGTAACCGGGGAGCTGTTTTTT CASSQERVTGELFF
TRBJ2-3 TRBV19 NA NA TGTGCCAGTAGTATAAGGGGTGCAGATACGCAGTATTTT CASSIRGADTQYF
TRBJ1-1 TRBV7-9 NA NA TGTGCCAGCAGCTTACCTCAGGGGGAAGCTTTCTTT CASSLPQGEAFF
TRBJ2-5 TRBV7-2 NA TRBD1 TGTGCCAGCAGCTTGCAGGGGGCTCGTGAGACCCAGTACTTC CASSLQGARETQYF
TRBJ2-7 TRBV4-1 NA NA TGCGCCAGCAGCCAAGGTAGGGGGATCCCCTACGAGCAGTACTTC CASSQGRGIPYEQYF
TRBJ2-1 TRBV19 NA TRBD1 TGTGCCAGTAGCGTGGGACAGGGGGCGGTATATGAGCAGTTCTTC CASSVGQGAVYEQFF
TRBJ1-3 TRBV5-6 NA NA TGTGCCAGCAGCGTAGACAGAAACTCTGGAAACACCATATATTTT CASSVDRNSGNTIYF
TRBJ2-6 TRBV4-2 NA TRBD1 TGTGCCAGCAGCCAAGATGACAGGGCCTCTGGGGCCAACGTCCTGACTTTC CASSQDDRASGANVLTF
TRBJ1-2 TRBV27 NA NA TGTGCCAGCAGTTTTGGCCCTAACTATGGCTACACCTTC CASSFGPNYGYTF
TRBJ2-5 TRBV10-2 once TRBD1 TGCGCCAGCAGTAACTCCGGGACAGGGTATCTATCAGGGTACTTC CASSNSGTGYLSGYF
TRBJ2-5 TRBV7-6 NA NA TGTGCCAGCAGCTTAGGAGGGTGGGGTGGAGAGACCCAGTACTTC CASSLGGWGGETQYF
TRBJ1-1 TRBV9 NA TRBD1 TGTGCCAGCAGCGGAGGACAGGTCCACACTGAAGCTTTCTTT CASSGGQVHTEAFF
TRBJ1-2 TRBV19 NA NA TGTGCCAGTTCCCTCCCAGGGCCCTTAGTCTATGGCTACACCTTC CASSLPGPLVYGYTF
TRBJ2-6 TRBV6-1 NA TRBD1 TGTGCCAGTAGGGACAGATCCTCTGGGGCCAACGGCCTGACTTTC CASRDRSSGANGLTF
TRBJ2-3 TRBV5-6 few NA TGTGCCAGCAGCCCCGAGGGACAAATCTTCACAGATACGCAGTATTTT CASSPEGQIFTDTQYF
TRBJ1-2 TRBV6-1 once NA TGTGCCAGCAGTGATACGGGACAAATCTATGGCTACACCTTC CASSDTGQIYGYTF
TRBJ1-4 TRBV7-2 NA NA TGTGCCAGCAGCCGAACAGGTTTTAATGAAAAACTGTTTTTT CASSRTGFNEKLFF
TRBJ1-1 TRBV7-9 once TRBD1 TGTGCCAGCAGCTTGGAACAGGGGCCCAGGAACACTGAAGCTTTCTTT CASSLEQGPRNTEAFF
TRBJ2-7 TRBV27 once NA TGTGCCAGCAGCAAGAGGTCCACGCTGGAGCAGTACTTC CASSKRSTLEQYF
TRBJ1-2 TRBV11-2 NA NA TGTGCCAGCAGACACTCCGGGACACCGTATGGCTACACCTTC CASRHSGTPYGYTF
TRBJ2-1 TRBV11-3 once TRBD1 TGTGCCAGCAGCTCCGACAGGGGGTTAGATAATGAGCAGTTCTTC CASSSDRGLDNEQFF
TRBJ2-5 TRBV11-2 NA TRBD2 TGTGCCAGCAGCAAACTAGCGGGGGTGTACAAAGAGACCCAGTACTTC CASSKLAGVYKETQYF
TRBJ2-3 TRBV10-3 NA TRBD2 TGTGCCATCAGTGACGCTAGCGGCCCGACAGATACGCAGTATTTT CAISDASGPTDTQYF
TRBJ1-2 TRBV4-3 NA NA TGCGCCAGCAGCCCCCCGGACAGCTACTATGGCTACACCTTC CASSPPDSYYGYTF
TRBJ1-6 TRBV7-2 NA NA TGTGCCAGCAGCTCACGCAGGGTCAATTCACCCCTCCACTTT CASSSRRVNSPLHF
TRBJ2-7 TRBV5-1 NA TRBD1 TGCGCCAGCAGCTTGGCCCAGGGGGTTCGATACGAGCAGTACTTC CASSLAQGVRYEQYF
TRBJ1-2 TRBV6-1 NA NA TGTGCCAGCAGTGAAAGCGGGACGGAGGGGTTCTATGGCTACACCTTC CASSESGTEGFYGYTF
TRBJ2-7 TRBV19 NA TRBD1 TGTGCCAGTAGTATAGGACAGGGGAGTGCCTACGAGCAGTACTTC CASSIGQGSAYEQYF
TRBJ1-2 TRBV2 NA NA TGTGCCAGCAGTGAATCCGCGGCCCCCTATGGCTACACCTTC CASSESAAPYGYTF
TRBJ2-7 TRBV29-1 NA NA TGCAGCGTTGTAGGGGGTCAGACAGCCTACGAGCAGTACTTC CSVVGGQTAYEQYF
TRBJ1-5 TRBV7-2 NA NA TGTGCCAGCAGCCGGCTTGGGGAGATAGGGCCCCAGCATTTT CASSRLGEIGPQHF
TRBJ1-2 TRBV6-6 once NA TGTGCCAGCAGTTACTCCGGACAGCCCGCCCGTTATGGCTACACCTTC CASSYSGQPARYGYTF
TRBJ2-1 TRBV11-3 NA TRBD2 TGTGCCAGCAGTCGTAGCGGGGGCTCCTACAATGAGCAGTTCTTC CASSRSGGSYNEQFF